The 21 T cell receptor beta chains below come from one sample, sequenced in a study of human T cells and chemical hapten exposure. Noted time point: patch test 1, 2 weeks after DPC sensitization. Treatment of the sample: therapeutic diphenylcyclopropenone sensitization with weekly scalp DPC. TCRdb called the RACE reads again in MiXCR, with one record for every CDR3 protein. Among a few hundred thousand distinct CDR3 sequences listed, approximately 5% were seen once. The source material was whole blood, sampled in connection with sensitization to the hapten diphenylcyclopropenone (DPC). These receptors were obtained from a woman aged 45-65 years with alopecia areata. Some clones in this sample may be carry-over from other donors' samples.

The sample holds one count of this clonotype. The chain links TRBV5-6 to TRBJ2-3; weak D call: TRBD2 (7 bases). There are 16 residues in the CDR3. The germline V and J ends were trimmed by 1 base and 2 bases, with 14 bases remaining between them. Germline CDR1 reads SGHDT; CDR2 reads YYEEEE. In DNA form, the CDR3 reads TGTGCCAGCAGCTTGAGGGGGGGACGGGACACAGATACGCAGTATTTT. Translated: CASSLRGGRDTDTQYF.

This clonotype has just a few counts. The chain joins TRBV5-1 to TRBJ1-4; TRBD1 is a possible D gene (5 bases). V dropped 4 bases and J dropped 13 bases, with 17 bases sitting between them. This CDR3 is built from 13 residues. Germline V gene sequence: CDR1 SGHRS, CDR2 YFSETQ. The CDR3 DNA reads TGCGCCAGCAGCCCAACGGGGGAATACGGACTGTTTTTT. It encodes CASSPTGEYGLFF.

CDR3 in amino acids: CASSPLGGNTDTQYF. The CDR3 DNA is TGTGCCAGCAGCCCCCTGGGCGGTAACACAGATACGCAGTATTTT. The chain uses TRBV7-9 and TRBJ2-3; D not resolved. The CDR3 covers 15 residues. Trimming shortened V by 5 bases and J by 2 bases, and 14 bases separated the two germline ends. Germline CDR1 is SEHNR and CDR2 is FQNEAQ (reference sequence).

This clonotype was seen many times. The chain joins TRBV10-3 to TRBJ1-6; D remains ambiguous. There are 13 residues in the CDR3. The germline CDR1 and CDR2 sequences are ENHRY and SYGVKD. Trimming stripped 4 bases from V and 8 bases from J, with 9 bases between. The CDR3 loop is CAISADSDSPLHF. The DNA of the CDR3 is TGTGCCATCAGTGCGGACTCGGATTCACCCCTCCACTTT.

This clonotype was counted at least ten times. The CDR3 coding sequence is TGTGCCACCCGACAGGGGGAGGCCGGGGAGCTGTTTTTT. Its protein product is CATRQGEAGELFF. The rearrangement joins TRBV11-2 to TRBJ2-2; 9 bases map to TRBD1. Unmatched junction bases numbered 6, after V lost 10 bases and J lost 6 bases. This CDR3 is built from 13 residues. Germline loops: CDR1 SGHAT, CDR2 FQNNGV.

Ten or more counts support this clonotype. This rearrangement joins TRBV3-1 to TRBJ2-1, with D tentatively TRBD2 (5 bases). The CDR3 is 16 amino acids. V was pared by 5 bases and J by 0 bases, with 14 bases between. CDR1 and CDR2 (germline): LGHDT, YNNKEL (reference sequence). The CDR3 region is CASSSAPGSSYNEQFF. The CDR3 nucleotides read TGTGCCAGCAGCTCGGCCCCGGGGAGCTCCTACAATGAGCAGTTCTTC.

A remark on this clonotype: This may stem from a read error, because a much larger clone lies one nucleotide away. The chain joins TRBV27 to TRBJ2-7; TRBD2 is a possible D gene (5 bases). Germline-derived CDR1 and CDR2 are MNHEY and SMNVEV (reference sequence). V dropped 5 bases and J dropped 0 bases, with 8 bases sitting between them. The CDR3 has 13 residues. The CDR3 here is CASSIGSSYEQYF. As DNA, the CDR3 is TGTGCCAGCAGTATAGGGAGCTCCTACGAGCAGTACTTC.

This CDR3 is CASSGEPYEQYF. The CDR3 DNA is TGTGCCAGCTCCGGGGAGCCCTACGAGCAGTACTTC. This chain joins TRBV6-2 or TRBV6-3 and TRBJ2-7, with a weak D call TRBD2 (5 bases). V lost 8 bases and J 2 bases, leaving 10 bases between the germline ends. Germline CDR1 is MNHEY and CDR2 is SVGEGT. The CDR3 runs 12 residues.

The gene calls are TRBV20-1 and TRBJ1-5; no clear D. The ends were cut back, 1 base at V and 11 bases at J, with 15 bases in the middle. From germline, CDR1 is DFQATT and CDR2 SNEGSKA (reference sequence). The CDR3 sequence is 13 residues long. The CDR3 loop is CSARAGFEVAQHF. CDR3 nucleotides: TGCAGTGCTAGAGCCGGCTTCGAGGTAGCCCAGCATTTT.

This clonotype was recorded once. The gene calls are TRBV12-3 or TRBV12-4 and TRBJ2-2, with a tentative D call TRBD2 (6 bases). The CDR3 extends over 13 amino acids. Trimming took off 5 bases at V and 9 bases at J, with 13 bases between the two ends. In DNA form, the CDR3 reads TGTGCCAGCAGTGCGTCTAGCGTCCGGGAGCTGTTTTTT. The encoded protein is CASSASSVRELFF.

This clonotype was recorded many times. The gene calls are TRBV29-1 and TRBJ2-7; D call uncertain. V gave up 6 bases and J gave up 5 bases, with 8 bases separating them. This CDR3 spans 10 amino acids. Germline CDR1 is SQVTM and CDR2 is ANQGSEA. The CDR3 nucleotides are TGCAGCGTCCAGTCCCACGAGCAGTACTTC. The encoded protein is CSVQSHEQYF.

This clonotype was counted many times. V is TRBV30 and J is TRBJ2-5; 14 bases map to TRBD2. CDR1 and CDR2 from the germline V gene are GTSNPN and SVGIG (reference sequence). After removal of 2 bases from V and 5 bases from J, the junction contained 7 bases not matched to a gene. The CDR3 loop spans 16 amino acids. This CDR3 reads CAWSKGLAGVMETQYF. The DNA of the CDR3 is TGTGCCTGGAGTAAGGGACTAGCGGGAGTTATGGAGACCCAGTACTTC.

This clonotype appeared a few times. V is TRBV9 and J is TRBJ2-3, with D tentatively TRBD1 or TRBD2 (5 bases each). This CDR3 has 15 amino acids. Trimming removed 4 bases at V and 2 bases at J, with 14 bases between. Germline-derived CDR1 and CDR2 are SGDLS and YYNGEE. The CDR3 loop is CASSPSWGSTDTQYF. The CDR3, as DNA: TGTGCCAGCAGCCCCAGCTGGGGGTCCACAGATACGCAGTATTTT. The entire variable domain, with the rest obtained from reference TRBV9 and TRBJ2-3, is as follows: DSGVTQTPKHLITATGQRVTLRCSPRSGDLSVYWYQQSLDQGLQFLIQYYNGEERAKGNILERFSAQQFPDLHSELNLSSLELGDSALYFCASSPSWGSTDTQYFGPGTRLTVL.

Many counts were recorded for this clonotype. The chain uses TRBV6-5 and TRBJ1-6; no clear D. Germline CDR1 and CDR2: MNHEY and SVGAGI. Trimming removed 2 bases at V and 5 bases at J, with 10 bases between. CDR3 length: 15 residues. The CDR3 protein is CASSYGPPHNSPLHF. The CDR3 DNA follows: TGTGCCAGCAGTTACGGCCCGCCGCATAATTCACCCCTCCACTTT.

With respect to this clonotype: This may stem from a read error, because a much larger clone lies one nucleotide away. This chain connects TRBV3-1 to TRBJ1-6, with D unresolved. The CDR3 runs to 14 residues. CDR1 LGHDT and CDR2 YNNKEL come from the germline V gene (reference sequence). The CDR3 here is CTSSLGANNSPLHF. CDR3 DNA sequence: TGTACCAGCAGCCTCGGAGCGAATAATTCACCCCTCCACTTT.

This clonotype occurred many times. The chain couples TRBV12-3 or TRBV12-4 to TRBJ1-2; D not resolved. With 6 bases removed from V and 5 bases from J, the gap between germline ends came to 16 bases. The CDR3 contains 14 residues. The DNA for the CDR3 is TGTGCCAGCAGCCGGCACGTGTTGGAGTATGGCTACACCTTC. Translated: CASSRHVLEYGYTF.

This clonotype was counted at least ten times. The chain links TRBV5-5 to TRBJ1-2, with TRBD1 identical over 9 bases. Per the germline V gene, CDR1 is SGHKS and CDR2 is YYEKEE (reference sequence). This CDR3 spans 16 amino acids. With 4 bases clipped from V and 1 base from J, the junction kept 8 bases outside the gene matches. The CDR3: CASSPGQGTVNYGYTF. The CDR3 DNA reads TGTGCCAGCAGCCCCGGACAGGGGACAGTTAACTATGGCTACACCTTC.

This clonotype was seen ten or more times. This sequence joins TRBV29-1 and TRBJ2-3; D is perhaps TRBD1 (5 bases). This CDR3 comprises 14 residues. V shed 3 bases and J shed 3 bases, with 13 bases lying between them. Per the germline V gene, CDR1 is SQVTM and CDR2 is ANQGSEA. The CDR3 coding sequence is TGCAGCGTTGATCGGGCCCCAGGGACAGATACGCAGTATTTT. Protein sequence: CSVDRAPGTDTQYF.

This clonotype showed up just a few times. The rearrangement links TRBV7-6 to TRBJ1-3; D possibly corresponds to TRBD1 (6 bases). The CDR3 has 15 residues. With 1 base removed from V and 6 bases from J, the gap between germline ends came to 13 bases. The germline CDR1 and CDR2 sequences are SGHVS and FNYEAQ. This CDR3 is CASSLGAGAANTIYF. The CDR3 bases are TGTGCCAGCAGCTTAGGCGCAGGGGCCGCAAACACCATATATTTT. Full variable domain (remainder filled in from reference TRBV7-6 and TRBJ1-3): GAGVSQSPRYKVTKRGQDVALRCDPISGHVSLYWYRQALGQGPEFLTYFNYEAQQDKSGLPNDRFSAERPEGSISTLTIQRTEQRDSAMYRCASSLGAGAANTIYFGEGSWLTVV.

The table lists this clonotype with a few counts. V gene TRBV30 combines with J gene TRBJ1-2; 7 nucleotides align to TRBD1. In germline, CDR1 is GTSNPN, CDR2 SVGIG (reference sequence). Trimming removed 5 bases from V and 7 bases from J; junction bases left unmatched: 7. This CDR3 is 12 amino acids long. The CDR3 spells CAWDRVGTGYTF. The CDR3, as DNA: TGTGCCTGGGACAGGGTCGGGACTGGCTACACCTTC.

CDR3 amino acids: CASSVGPTRMNTEAFF. CDR3 nucleotides: TGTGCCAGCAGCGTAGGCCCCACAAGGATGAACACTGAAGCTTTCTTT. J is TRBJ1-1 and V is TRBV9; the D is unclear. V lost 0 bases to trimming and J lost 0 bases, with 12 bases between them. Germline V gene sequence: CDR1 SGDLS, CDR2 YYNGEE. The CDR3 sequence is 16 residues long.